Listed below are T cell receptor beta chains from one sample, sequenced in a study of T cell responses to AZD1222 COVID-19 vaccine. Measured with immunoSEQ multiplex PCR; TCRdb has only the in-frame clones, and not every one. This sample has 150,000 or so clones, with around 90% found just once. Sequences were derived from peripheral blood, sampled on day 0 of AZD1222 vaccination. Receptors were obtained from an adult in good health. Both conserved end residues are part of each CDR3. A D gene is named only where the DNA matches it firmly. The size field is filled for only some rows; it gives once, few, many or a size class.

once TRBJ2-1 14 TRBD2 TRBV30 CAWSRSGSLNEQFF TGTGCCTGGTCCCGTAGCGGGAGTTTGAATGAGCAGTTCTTC
once TRBJ1-5 15 - TRBV2 CASGATGYGNQPQHF TGTGCCAGCGGGGCCACAGGGTATGGCAATCAGCCCCAGCATTTT
- TRBJ1-2 12 - TRBV5-1 CASSLENYGYTF TGCGCCAGCAGCTTGGAGAACTATGGCTACACCTTC
- TRBJ1-3 14 - TRBV5-8 CASSLRGPGNTIYF TGTGCCAGCAGCTTGCGAGGGCCTGGAAACACCATATATTTT
- TRBJ2-1 15 TRBD2 TRBV18 CASSLPSGAYNEQFF TGTGCCAGCTCCCTTCCCAGCGGGGCATACAATGAGCAGTTCTTC
- TRBJ1-4 17 TRBD1 TRBV27 CASSLAGTGAANEKLFF TGTGCCAGCAGTCTCGCCGGGACAGGGGCAGCTAATGAAAAACTGTTTTTT
- TRBJ2-5 12 - TRBV9 CASSREQETQYF TGTGCCAGCTCCCGGGAACAAGAGACCCAGTACTTC
- TRBJ2-7 13 - TRBV28 CASRRGPSYEQYF TGTGCCAGCAGACGCGGACCGAGCTACGAGCAGTACTTC
- TRBJ1-2 14 - TRBV19 CASSTPGFNYGYTF TGTGCCAGTAGTACCCCGGGATTTAACTATGGCTACACCTTC
- TRBJ1-4 14 - TRBV5-1 CASSLAGTNEKLFF TGCGCCAGCAGCTTGGCCGGGACTAATGAAAAACTGTTTTTT
- TRBJ1-2 12 TRBD1 TRBV11-1 CASAQGVYGYTF TGTGCCAGCGCACAGGGGGTCTATGGCTACACCTTC
- TRBJ2-2 15 - TRBV5-1 CASSLVLGGTGELFF TGCGCCAGCAGCTTGGTTCTAGGAGGAACCGGGGAGCTGTTTTTT
- TRBJ2-1 17 - TRBV5-6 CASSFLGWRRNYNEQFF TGTGCCAGCAGCTTCCTAGGATGGCGGCGGAACTACAATGAGCAGTTCTTC
- TRBJ1-1 15 - TRBV19 CASSISGNLNTEAFF TGTGCCAGTAGTATTTCGGGGAATCTGAACACTGAAGCTTTCTTT
- TRBJ1-2 15 TRBD1 TRBV5-6 CASSARQGANYGYTF TGTGCCAGCAGCGCGCGACAGGGTGCTAACTATGGCTACACCTTC
- TRBJ2-5 17 TRBD2 TRBV2 CASSEILTSGSSETQYF TGTGCCAGCAGTGAAATATTGACTAGCGGGAGTTCAGAGACCCAGTACTTC
- TRBJ1-2 15 TRBD1 TRBV28 CASSRGTGGIYGYTF TGTGCCAGCAGTCGTGGGACAGGGGGTATCTATGGCTACACCTTC
- TRBJ1-2 15 - TRBV7-8 CASSFRTQGPHGYTF TGTGCCAGCAGCTTCCGAACCCAGGGACCGCATGGCTACACCTTC
- TRBJ2-7 15 TRBD1 TRBV11-3 CASSLEQGASGEQYF TGTGCCAGCAGCTTAGAACAGGGGGCGTCTGGCGAGCAGTACTTC
- TRBJ2-7 14 - TRBV4-3 CASSPRVVAHEQYF TGCGCCAGCAGCCCCCGGGTTGTGGCGCACGAGCAGTACTTC
- TRBJ1-4 17 - TRBV7-9 CASSLRALRAFNEKLFF TGTGCCAGCAGCTTGCGAGCGCTAAGGGCCTTTAATGAAAAACTGTTTTTT
many TRBJ1-5 14 TRBD1 TRBV6-2/TRBV6-3 CASSLTGLTQPQHF TGTGCCAGCAGTTTGACAGGGTTGACGCAGCCCCAGCATTTT
- TRBJ2-7 15 TRBD1 TRBV19 CASSTAGQGIYEQYF TGTGCCAGTAGTACTGCCGGACAGGGGATCTACGAGCAGTACTTC
- TRBJ2-1 14 - TRBV2 CASRYRESTNEQFF TGTGCCAGCAGGTACAGGGAGTCAACTAATGAGCAGTTCTTC
- TRBJ2-7 11 - TRBV28 CATRAQYEQYF TGTGCCACCCGGGCCCAGTACGAGCAGTACTTC
- TRBJ1-2 14 - TRBV6-4 CASSVVAGTHGYTF TGTGCCAGCAGTGTCGTGGCAGGGACTCATGGCTACACCTTC
- TRBJ2-7 15 TRBD2 TRBV7-8 CASSFTSGSSYEQYF TGTGCCAGCAGCTTCACTAGCGGTTCCTCCTACGAGCAGTACTTC
few TRBJ1-5 14 TRBD1 TRBV19 CASSSQGAGQPQHF TGTGCCAGTAGTTCACAGGGGGCCGGTCAGCCCCAGCATTTT
- TRBJ1-2 12 - TRBV12-3/TRBV12-4 CASSFTGAGYTF TGTGCCAGCAGTTTTACGGGGGCGGGCTACACCTTC
- TRBJ1-2 13 - TRBV7-3 CASSSGAGHGYTF TGTGCCAGCAGCTCCGGGGCAGGACATGGCTACACCTTC
- TRBJ2-2 13 - TRBV11-1 CASSLEVGGELFF TGTGCCAGCAGCTTGGAGGTTGGCGGGGAGCTGTTTTTT
- TRBJ2-5 13 TRBD1 TRBV30 CAWDRDRSETQYF TGTGCCTGGGACCGGGACAGGTCAGAGACCCAGTACTTC
- TRBJ2-1 15 TRBD2 TRBV24-1 CATSGGAGVYNEQFF TGTGCCACCAGTGGAGGCGCGGGGGTCTACAATGAGCAGTTCTTC
- TRBJ2-2 16 - TRBV18 CASSPQGGTNTGELFF TGTGCCAGCTCACCTCAGGGGGGGACGAACACCGGGGAGCTGTTTTTT
- TRBJ2-7 15 TRBD2 TRBV10-3 CAITAQLAGVGEQYF TGTGCCATCACCGCGCAACTAGCGGGGGTGGGCGAGCAGTACTTC
- TRBJ1-1 15 TRBD1 TRBV29-1 CSAPRTGGWRTEAFF TGCAGCGCCCCACGGACAGGGGGCTGGAGAACTGAAGCTTTCTTT